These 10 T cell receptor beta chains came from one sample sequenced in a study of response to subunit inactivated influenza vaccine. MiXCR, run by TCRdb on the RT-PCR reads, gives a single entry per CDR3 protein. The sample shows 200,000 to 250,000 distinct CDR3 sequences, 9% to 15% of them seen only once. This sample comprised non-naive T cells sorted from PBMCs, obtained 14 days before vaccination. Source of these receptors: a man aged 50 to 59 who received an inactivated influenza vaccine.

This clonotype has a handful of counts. In DNA, the CDR3 is TGTGCCAGCAGTTTAGCCGACAGGGGTTGGGGCGAGCAGTACTTC. Amino acids: CASSLADRGWGEQYF. This chain joins TRBV12-3 or TRBV12-4 and TRBJ2-7; 8 positions match TRBD1. The CDR3 runs to 15 residues. The V gene end was trimmed by 0 bases and the J gene end by 6 bases; junction bases not matched to a gene: 7.

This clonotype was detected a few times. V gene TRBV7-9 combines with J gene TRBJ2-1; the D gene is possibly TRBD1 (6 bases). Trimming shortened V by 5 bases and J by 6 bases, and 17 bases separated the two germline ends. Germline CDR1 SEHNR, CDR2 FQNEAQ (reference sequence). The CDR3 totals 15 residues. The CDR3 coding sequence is TGTGCCAGCAGCCACCGGGACAACTTTCGCAATGAGCAGTTCTTC. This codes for CASSHRDNFRNEQFF.

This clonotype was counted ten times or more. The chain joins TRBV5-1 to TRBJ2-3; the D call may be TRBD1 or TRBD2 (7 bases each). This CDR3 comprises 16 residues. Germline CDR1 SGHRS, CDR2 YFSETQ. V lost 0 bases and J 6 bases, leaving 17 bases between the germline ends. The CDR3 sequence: CASSLDGTAGRDTQYF. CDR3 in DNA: TGCGCCAGCAGCTTGGACGGGACAGCCGGGAGGGATACGCAGTATTTT.

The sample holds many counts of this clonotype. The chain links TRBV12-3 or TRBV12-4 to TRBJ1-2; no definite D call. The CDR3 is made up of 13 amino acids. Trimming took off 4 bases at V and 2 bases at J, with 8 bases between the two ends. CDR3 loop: CASSSEVNYGYTF. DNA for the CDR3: TGTGCCAGCAGTTCCGAGGTGAACTATGGCTACACCTTC.

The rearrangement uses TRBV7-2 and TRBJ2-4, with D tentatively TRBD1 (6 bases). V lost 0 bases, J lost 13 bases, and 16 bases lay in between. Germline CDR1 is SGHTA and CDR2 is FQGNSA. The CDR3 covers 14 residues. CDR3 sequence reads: CASSLAGERGKQYF. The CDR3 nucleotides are TGTGCCAGCAGCTTAGCGGGGGAGAGGGGGAAACAGTACTTC.

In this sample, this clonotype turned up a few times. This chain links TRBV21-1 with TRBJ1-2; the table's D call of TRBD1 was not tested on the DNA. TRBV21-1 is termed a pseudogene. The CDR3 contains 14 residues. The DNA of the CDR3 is TGTGCCAGCATCTTGACAGGGACGGGGTATGGCTACACCTTC. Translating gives CASILTGTGYGYTF.

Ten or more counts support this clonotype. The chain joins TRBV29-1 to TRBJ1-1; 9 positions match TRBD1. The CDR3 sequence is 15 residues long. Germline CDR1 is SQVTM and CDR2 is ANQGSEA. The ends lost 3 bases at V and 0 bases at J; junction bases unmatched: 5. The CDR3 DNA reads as TGCAGCGTTGATAACGGACAGGGGATGAACACTGAAGCTTTCTTT. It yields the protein CSVDNGQGMNTEAFF.

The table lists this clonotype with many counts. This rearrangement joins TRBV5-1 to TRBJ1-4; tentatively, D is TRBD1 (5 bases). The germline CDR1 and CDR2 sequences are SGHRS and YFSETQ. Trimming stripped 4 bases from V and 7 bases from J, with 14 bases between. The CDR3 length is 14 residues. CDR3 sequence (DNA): TGCGCCAGCAGCGTCGGGACGGGGGGTGAAAAACTGTTTTTT. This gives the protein CASSVGTGGEKLFF.

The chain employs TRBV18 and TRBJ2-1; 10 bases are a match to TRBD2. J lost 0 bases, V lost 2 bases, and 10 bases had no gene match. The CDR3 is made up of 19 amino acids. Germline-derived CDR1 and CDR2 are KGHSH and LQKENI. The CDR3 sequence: CASSPYQTSGRSSYNEQFF. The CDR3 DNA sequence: TGTGCCAGCTCACCATACCAGACTAGCGGGCGAAGCTCCTACAATGAGCAGTTCTTC. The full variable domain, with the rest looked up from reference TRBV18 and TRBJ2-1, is NAGVMQNPRHLVRRRGQEARLRCSPMKGHSHVYWYRQLPEEGLKFMVYLQKENIIDESGMPKERFSAEFPKEGPSILRIQQVVRGDSAAYFCASSPYQTSGRSSYNEQFFGPGTRLTVL.

CDR3: CAISERGERETQYF. The CDR3 DNA is TGTGCCATCAGTGAGAGGGGTGAGAGGGAGACCCAGTACTTC. This rearrangement joins TRBV10-3 to TRBJ2-5, with TRBD1 as a possible D gene (5 bases). CDR3 length: 14 amino acids. Germline V gene sequence: CDR1 ENHRY, CDR2 SYGVKD. Trimming took 2 bases from V and 5 from J, leaving 12 bases between them.